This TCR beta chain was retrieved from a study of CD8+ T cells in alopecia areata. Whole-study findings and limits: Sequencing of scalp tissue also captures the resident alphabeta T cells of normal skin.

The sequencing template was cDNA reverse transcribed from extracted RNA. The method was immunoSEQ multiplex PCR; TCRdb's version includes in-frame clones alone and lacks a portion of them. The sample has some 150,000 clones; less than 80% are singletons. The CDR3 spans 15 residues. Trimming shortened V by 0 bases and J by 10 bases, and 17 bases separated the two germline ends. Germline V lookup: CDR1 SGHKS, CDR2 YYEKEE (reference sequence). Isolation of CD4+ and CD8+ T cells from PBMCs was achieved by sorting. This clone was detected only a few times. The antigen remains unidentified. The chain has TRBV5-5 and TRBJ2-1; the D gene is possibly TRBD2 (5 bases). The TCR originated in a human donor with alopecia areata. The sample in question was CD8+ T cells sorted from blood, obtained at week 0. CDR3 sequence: CASSLARQWTLEQFF. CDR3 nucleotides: TGTGCCAGCAGCTTGGCCCGTCAGTGGACTCTAGAGCAGTTCTTC. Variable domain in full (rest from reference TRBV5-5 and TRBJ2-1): DAGVTQSPTHLIKTRGQQVTLRCSPISGHKSVSWYQQVLGQGPQFIFQYYEKEERGRGNFPDRFSARQFPNYSSELNVNALLLGDSALYLCASSLARQWTLEQFFGPGTRLTVL.